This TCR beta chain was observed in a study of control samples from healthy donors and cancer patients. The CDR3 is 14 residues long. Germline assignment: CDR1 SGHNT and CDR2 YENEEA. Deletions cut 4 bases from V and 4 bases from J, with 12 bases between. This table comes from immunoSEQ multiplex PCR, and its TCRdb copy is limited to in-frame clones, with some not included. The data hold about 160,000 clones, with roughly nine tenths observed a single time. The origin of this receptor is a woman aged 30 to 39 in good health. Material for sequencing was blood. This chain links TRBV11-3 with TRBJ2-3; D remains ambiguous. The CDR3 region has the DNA TGTGCCAGCAGCTACGGTAGTCTGGCAGATACGCAGTATTTT. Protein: CASSYGSLADTQYF.